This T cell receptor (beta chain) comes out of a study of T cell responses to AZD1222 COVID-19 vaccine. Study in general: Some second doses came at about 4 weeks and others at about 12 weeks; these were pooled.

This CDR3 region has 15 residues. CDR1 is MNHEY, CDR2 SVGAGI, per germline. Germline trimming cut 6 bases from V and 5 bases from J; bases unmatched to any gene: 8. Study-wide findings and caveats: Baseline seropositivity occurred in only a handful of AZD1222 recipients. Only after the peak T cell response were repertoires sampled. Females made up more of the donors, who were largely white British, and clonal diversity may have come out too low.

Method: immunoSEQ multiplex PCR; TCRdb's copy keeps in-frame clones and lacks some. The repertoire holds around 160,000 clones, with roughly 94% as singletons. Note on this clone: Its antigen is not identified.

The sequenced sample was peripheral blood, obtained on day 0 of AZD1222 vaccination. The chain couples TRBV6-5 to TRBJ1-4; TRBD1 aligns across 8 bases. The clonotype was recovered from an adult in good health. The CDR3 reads CASSGGDRRNEKLFF. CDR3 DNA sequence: TGTGCCAGCAGCGGGGGGGACAGGCGAAATGAAAAACTGTTTTTT.